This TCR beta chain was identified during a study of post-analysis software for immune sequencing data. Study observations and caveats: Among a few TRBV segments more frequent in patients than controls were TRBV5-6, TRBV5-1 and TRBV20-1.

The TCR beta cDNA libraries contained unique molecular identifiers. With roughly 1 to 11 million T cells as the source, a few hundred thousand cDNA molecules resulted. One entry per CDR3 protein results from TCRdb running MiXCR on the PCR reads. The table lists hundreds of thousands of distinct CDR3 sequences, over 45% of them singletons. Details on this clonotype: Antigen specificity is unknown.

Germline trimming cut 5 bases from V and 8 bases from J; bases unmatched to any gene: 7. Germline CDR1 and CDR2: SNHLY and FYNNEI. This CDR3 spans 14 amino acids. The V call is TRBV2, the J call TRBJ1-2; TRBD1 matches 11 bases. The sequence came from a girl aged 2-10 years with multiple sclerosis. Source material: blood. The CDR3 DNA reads TGTGCCAGCAGTATAGGACAGGGGGCTGGCGGCTACACCTTC. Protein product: CASSIGQGAGGYTF.